The sample holds many counts of the clone carrying this TCR beta chain. It was RNA transcripts that yielded the amplified TCR beta CDR3 regions. Primed by the HTBI set, a first-round RT-PCR was run on the TCR CDR3. TCRdb recomputed calls from the multiplex PCR reads with MiXCR, one row per CDR3 protein. The profile shows about 510,000 distinct CDR3 sequences, 46% of them singletons. CDR3 length: 14 amino acids. CDR1 is DFQATT and CDR2 is SNEGSKA in the germline V gene (reference sequence). V lost 6 bases to trimming and J lost 0 bases, with 14 bases between them. This sample is drawn from a study of T cells in Graves' hyperthyroidism and ophthalmopathy.

The source is an adult woman with Graves' disease, either hyperthyroidism or ophthalmopathy (not recorded which). The sample was peripheral blood or thyroid tissue (not recorded which). V is TRBV20-1 and J is TRBJ1-1; perhaps TRBD1 as D (6 bases). The CDR3 reads CSARMGAMNTEAFF. CDR3 DNA sequence: TGCAGTGCCCGCATGGGGGCCATGAACACTGAAGCTTTCTTT.